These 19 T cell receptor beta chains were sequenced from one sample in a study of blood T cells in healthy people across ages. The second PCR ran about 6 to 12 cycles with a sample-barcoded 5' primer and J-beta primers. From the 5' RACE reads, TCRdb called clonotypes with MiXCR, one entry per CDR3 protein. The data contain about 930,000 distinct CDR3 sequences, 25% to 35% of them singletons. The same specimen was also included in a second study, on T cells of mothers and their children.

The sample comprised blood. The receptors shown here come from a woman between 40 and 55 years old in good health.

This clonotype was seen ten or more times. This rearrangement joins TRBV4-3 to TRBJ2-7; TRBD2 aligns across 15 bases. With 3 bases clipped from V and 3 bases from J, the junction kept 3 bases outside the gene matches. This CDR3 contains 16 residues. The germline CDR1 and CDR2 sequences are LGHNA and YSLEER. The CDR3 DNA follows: TGCGCCAGCAGCCAGGAGGGACTAGCGGGGGGCTACGAGCAGTACTTC. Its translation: CASSQEGLAGGYEQYF.

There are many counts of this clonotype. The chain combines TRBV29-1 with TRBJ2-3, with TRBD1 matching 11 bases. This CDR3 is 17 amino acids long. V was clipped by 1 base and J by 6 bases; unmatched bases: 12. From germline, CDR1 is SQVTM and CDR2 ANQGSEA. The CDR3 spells CSVEGSRDRGIPDTQYF. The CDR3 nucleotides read TGCAGCGTTGAAGGGTCTAGGGACAGGGGGATTCCGGATACGCAGTATTTT.

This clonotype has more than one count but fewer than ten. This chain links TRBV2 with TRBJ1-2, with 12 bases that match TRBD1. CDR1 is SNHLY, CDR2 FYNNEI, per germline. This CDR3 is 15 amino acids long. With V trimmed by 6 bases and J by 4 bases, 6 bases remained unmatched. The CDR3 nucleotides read TGTGCCAGCAGACCCACGGGACAGGGGGCCTATGGCTACACCTTC. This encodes CASRPTGQGAYGYTF.

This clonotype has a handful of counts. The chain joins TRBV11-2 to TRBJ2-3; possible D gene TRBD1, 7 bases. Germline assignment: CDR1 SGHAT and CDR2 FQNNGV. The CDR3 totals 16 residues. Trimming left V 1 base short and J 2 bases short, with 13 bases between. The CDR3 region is CASSLGAGQFTDTQYF. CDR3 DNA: TGTGCCAGCAGCTTAGGGGCGGGACAGTTCACAGATACGCAGTATTTT.

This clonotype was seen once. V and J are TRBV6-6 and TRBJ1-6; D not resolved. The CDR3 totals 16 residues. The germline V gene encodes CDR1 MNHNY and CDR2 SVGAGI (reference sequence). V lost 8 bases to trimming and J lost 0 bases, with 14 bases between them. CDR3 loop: CASAQSSSSYNSPLHF. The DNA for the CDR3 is TGTGCCAGCGCTCAATCATCCAGCTCCTATAATTCACCCCTCCACTTT.

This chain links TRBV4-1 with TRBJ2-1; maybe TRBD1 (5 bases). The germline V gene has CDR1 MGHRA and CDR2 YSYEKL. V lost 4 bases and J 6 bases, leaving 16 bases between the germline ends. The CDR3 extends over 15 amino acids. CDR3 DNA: TGCGCCAGCAGCCCCCAGGGATACCTTGGCAATGAGCAGTTCTTC. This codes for CASSPQGYLGNEQFF.

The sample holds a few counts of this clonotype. CDR3 sequence (DNA): TGTGCCAGCAGTTTAGCTAGAGGCAGAAGCCTTTACGAGCAGTACTTC. This gives the protein CASSLARGRSLYEQYF. This chain connects TRBV12-3 or TRBV12-4 to TRBJ2-7; D gene unclear. Trimming shortened V by 0 bases and J by 4 bases, and 16 bases separated the two germline ends. The CDR3 has 16 residues.

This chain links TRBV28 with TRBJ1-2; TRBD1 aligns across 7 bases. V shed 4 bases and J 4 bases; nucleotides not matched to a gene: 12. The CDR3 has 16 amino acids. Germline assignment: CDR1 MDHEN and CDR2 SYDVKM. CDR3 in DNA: TGTGCCAGCAGTTCCCTAACCTTGGACAGGCCCTATGGCTACACCTTC. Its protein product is CASSSLTLDRPYGYTF.

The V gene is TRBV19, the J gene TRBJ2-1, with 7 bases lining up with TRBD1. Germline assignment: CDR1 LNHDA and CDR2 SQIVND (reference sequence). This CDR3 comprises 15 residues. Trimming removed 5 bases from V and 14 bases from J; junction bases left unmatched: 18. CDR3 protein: CASSPACGSHQGEFF. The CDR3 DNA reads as TGTGCCAGTAGTCCCGCCTGCGGCAGTCATCAGGGGGAGTTCTTC. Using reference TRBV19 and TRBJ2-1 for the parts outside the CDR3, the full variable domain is DGGITQSPKYLFRKEGQNVTLSCEQNLNHDAMYWYRQDPGQGLRLIYYSQIVNDFQKGDIAEGYSVSREKKESFPLTVTSAQKNPTAFYLCASSPACGSHQGEFFGPGTRLTVL.

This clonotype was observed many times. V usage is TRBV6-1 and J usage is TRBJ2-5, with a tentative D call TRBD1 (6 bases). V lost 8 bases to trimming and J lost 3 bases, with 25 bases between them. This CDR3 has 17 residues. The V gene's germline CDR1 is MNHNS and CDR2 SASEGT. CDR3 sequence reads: CASVSLSLRTAKETQYF. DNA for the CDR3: TGTGCCAGCGTCTCTTTGTCCCTCAGGACAGCCAAAGAGACCCAGTACTTC.

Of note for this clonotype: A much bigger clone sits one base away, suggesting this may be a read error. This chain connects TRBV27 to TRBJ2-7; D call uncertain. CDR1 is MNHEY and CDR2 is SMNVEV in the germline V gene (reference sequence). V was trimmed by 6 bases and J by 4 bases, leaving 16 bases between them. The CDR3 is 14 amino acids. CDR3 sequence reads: CASSRRGTGYEQYF. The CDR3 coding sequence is TGTGCCAGCAGCCGGCGAGGCACTGGGTACGAGCAGTACTTC.

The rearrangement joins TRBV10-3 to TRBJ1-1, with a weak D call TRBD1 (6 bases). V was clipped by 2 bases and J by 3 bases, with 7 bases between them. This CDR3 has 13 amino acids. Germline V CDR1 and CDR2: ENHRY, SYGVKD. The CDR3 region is CAISETGYTEAFF. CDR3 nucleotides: TGTGCCATCAGTGAGACAGGGTACACTGAAGCTTTCTTT.

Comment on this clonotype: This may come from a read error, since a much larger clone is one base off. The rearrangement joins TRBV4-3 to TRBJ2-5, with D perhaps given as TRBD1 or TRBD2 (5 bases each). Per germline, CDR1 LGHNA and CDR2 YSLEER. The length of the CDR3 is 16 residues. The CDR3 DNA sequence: TGCGCCAGCAGGCAAGCCCTGAGCGAGGTGAGAGGGGAGCAGTACTTC. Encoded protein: CASRQALSEVRGEQYF.

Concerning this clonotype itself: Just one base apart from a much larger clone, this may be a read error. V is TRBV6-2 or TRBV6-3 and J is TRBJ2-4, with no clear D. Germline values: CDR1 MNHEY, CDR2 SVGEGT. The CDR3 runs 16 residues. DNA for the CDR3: TGTGCCGGCAGTTACTCGGGTCGAGCACAGTCAAACATTCAGTACTTC. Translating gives CAGSYSGRAQSNIQYF.

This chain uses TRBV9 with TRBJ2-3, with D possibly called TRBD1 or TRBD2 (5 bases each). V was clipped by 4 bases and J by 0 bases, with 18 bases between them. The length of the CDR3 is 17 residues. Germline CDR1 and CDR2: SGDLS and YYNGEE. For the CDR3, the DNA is TGTGCCAGCAGCTACGGGACGTCGAGGACTAGCACAGATACGCAGTATTTT. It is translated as CASSYGTSRTSTDTQYF.

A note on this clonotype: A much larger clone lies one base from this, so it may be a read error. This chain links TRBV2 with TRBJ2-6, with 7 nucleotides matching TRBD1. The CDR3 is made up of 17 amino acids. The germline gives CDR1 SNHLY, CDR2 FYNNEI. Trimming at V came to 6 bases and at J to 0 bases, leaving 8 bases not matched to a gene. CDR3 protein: CASSARGTASGANVLTF. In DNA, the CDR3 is TGTGCCAGCAGCGCACGAGGGACAGCCTCTGGGGCCAACGTCCTGACTTTC.

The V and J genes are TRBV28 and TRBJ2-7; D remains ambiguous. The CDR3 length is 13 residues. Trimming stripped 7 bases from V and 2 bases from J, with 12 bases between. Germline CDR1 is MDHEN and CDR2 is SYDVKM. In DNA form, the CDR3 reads TGTGCCAGCACCGAGGCCAGTGCCTACGAGCAGTACTTC. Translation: CASTEASAYEQYF.

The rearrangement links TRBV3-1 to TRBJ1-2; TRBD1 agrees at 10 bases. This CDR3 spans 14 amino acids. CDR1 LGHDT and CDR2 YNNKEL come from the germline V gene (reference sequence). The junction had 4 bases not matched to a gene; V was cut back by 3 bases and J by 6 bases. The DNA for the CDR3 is TGTGCCAGCAGCCAGATCGGGACAGGGGATGGCTACACCTTC. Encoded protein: CASSQIGTGDGYTF.

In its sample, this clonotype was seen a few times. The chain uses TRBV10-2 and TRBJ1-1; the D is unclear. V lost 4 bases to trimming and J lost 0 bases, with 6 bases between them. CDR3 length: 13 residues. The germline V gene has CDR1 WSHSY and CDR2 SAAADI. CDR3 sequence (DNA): TGCGCCAGCAGTGGACGGATGAACACTGAAGCTTTCTTT. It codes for CASSGRMNTEAFF.